This passage covers 7 T cell receptor beta chains from one sample sequenced in a study of blood T cell repertoires in COVID-19. Here immunoSEQ multiplex PCR was the method, and the copy in TCRdb shows in-frame clones only, minus some. The top ten clones hold 1.5% to 2% of a sample with 250,000 to 400,000 clones, 85% of them seen once. Material: PBMCs or T cells enriched from blood (not recorded which). All receptors come from a woman in her twenties or thirties who had been exposed to COVID-19.

The genes are TRBV24-1 and TRBJ1-2, with D tentatively TRBD1 (6 bases). Germline V gene lookup returns CDR1 KGHDR and CDR2 SFDVKD. The CDR3 runs to 16 residues. V lost 5 bases to trimming and J lost 0 bases, with 15 bases between them. CDR3 residues: CATSVKSAGANYGYTF. The CDR3 bases are TGTGCCACCAGTGTTAAGTCTGCAGGGGCTAACTATGGCTACACCTTC.

This clone was detected once. This rearrangement joins TRBV27 to TRBJ2-5, with TRBD1 as a possible D gene (5 bases). The CDR3 runs to 13 residues. Germline loops: CDR1 MNHEY, CDR2 SMNVEV (reference sequence). Trimming pared 3 bases from V and 4 bases from J, leaving 9 bases between. The CDR3 DNA reads as TGTGCCAGCAGTTTGTGGCAGGGAGAGACCCAGTACTTC. Translation: CASSLWQGETQYF.

This chain links TRBV12-2 with TRBJ2-3; the listed D gene, TRBD2, was not tested against the DNA. TRBV12-2 is marked as a pseudogene. The CDR3 has 21 amino acids. The CDR3 nucleotides read TGTGCAAGTCGCTTATGGCGGGTAGCGGGGGGTCCACCAGCGAGCACAGATACGCAGTATTTT. It is translated as CASRLWRVAGGPPASTDTQYF.

The genes are TRBV6-2 or TRBV6-3 and TRBJ1-6; TRBD1 agrees at 8 bases. J was trimmed by 17 bases and V by 4 bases; bases with no gene match: 10. The CDR3 contains 13 residues. In germline, CDR1 is MNHEY, CDR2 SVGEGT. The CDR3 bases are TGTGCCAGCAGTTTCCTTCGACAGGGGTTCTTCCACTTT. Translated: CASSFLRQGFFHF.

The rearrangement links TRBV6-5 to TRBJ2-2, with TRBD2 identical over 10 bases. The CDR3 loop spans 15 amino acids. V lost 7 bases, J lost 1 base, and 3 bases stayed unmatched. The V gene's germline CDR1 is MNHEY and CDR2 SVGAGI. The CDR3 DNA reads TGTGCCAGCAATATAGCGGGAGGGAACACCGGGGAGCTGTTTTTT. Residues: CASNIAGGNTGELFF.

CDR3 sequence (DNA): TGTGCCAGCAGCGACCTCATACAGACAGGGGGAAACACCATATATTTT. Translating it yields CASSDLIQTGGNTIYF. The V call is TRBV21-1, the J call TRBJ1-3; TRBD1 was called by the table and not checked on the DNA. TRBV21-1 corresponds to a pseudogene. This CDR3 is 16 amino acids long.

The CDR3 protein is CASSRGQPSSYEQYF. The CDR3 DNA sequence: TGTGCCAGCAGTCGGGGACAGCCCTCCTCCTACGAGCAGTACTTC. The chain couples TRBV6-5 to TRBJ2-7; 7 bases match TRBD1. The V gene's germline CDR1 is MNHEY and CDR2 SVGAGI. With V trimmed by 5 bases and J by 0 bases, 7 bases remained unmatched. The CDR3 is 15 residues long.